The rows below give T cell receptor beta chains drawn from one sample of a study of CD8 T cells in ankylosing spondylitis. One entry per CDR3 protein, called by TCRdb with MiXCR from the 5' RACE reads. This table holds 150,000 to 200,000 distinct CDR3 sequences, under 35% found once. Material for sequencing was synovial fluid, either unsorted or a sorted T cell fraction (not recorded which). Receptors were obtained from a male donor with ankylosing spondylitis. CDR3s include the opening cysteine and the closing phenylalanine or tryptophan. D genes are given only for firm matches. Where a row states a size, it is once, few, many or the class of an expanded clone; other rows omit it.

v_call	clone_size	d_call	j_call	cdr3_aa	cdr3_nt
TRBV4-3	-	-	TRBJ1-2	CASSQVAASNYGYTF	TGCGCCAGCAGCCAAGTTGCAGCCAGTAACTATGGCTACACCTTC
TRBV5-8	many	TRBD1	TRBJ2-5	CASSLEDRVTQYF	TGTGCCAGCAGCTTGGAGGACAGGGTAACCCAGTACTTC
TRBV7-9	-	TRBD2	TRBJ2-2	CASITGTSGHTGELFF	TGTGCCAGCATCACGGGGACTAGCGGTCACACCGGGGAGCTGTTTTTT
TRBV7-2	few	TRBD2	TRBJ2-1	CASSTGTSADNEQFF	TGTGCCAGCAGCACCGGGACTAGCGCCGACAATGAGCAGTTCTTC
TRBV12-3/TRBV12-4	-	TRBD1	TRBJ1-2	CASSLGAGGLDGYTF	TGTGCCAGCAGTTTAGGAGCAGGGGGCCTCGATGGCTACACCTTC
TRBV29-1	-	TRBD1	TRBJ2-3	CSVRQGLFADTQYF	TGCAGCGTGCGACAGGGCCTTTTCGCAGATACGCAGTATTTT
TRBV28	few	-	TRBJ2-7	CASSVSTYEQYF	TGTGCCAGCAGTGTCAGTACCTACGAGCAGTACTTC
TRBV6-1	-	-	TRBJ2-1	CASSEFGKGRIYNEQFF	TGTGCCAGCAGTGAATTCGGAAAAGGGAGGATTTACAATGAGCAGTTCTTC
TRBV29-1	-	-	TRBJ2-7	CSVEGIDVSYEQYF	TGCAGCGTTGAAGGGATCGATGTCTCCTACGAGCAGTACTTC
TRBV7-2	many	TRBD1	TRBJ2-1	CASSQDRGSYNEQFF	TGTGCCAGCAGCCAGGACAGGGGGTCCTACAATGAGCAGTTCTTC
TRBV12-3/TRBV12-4	-	TRBD2	TRBJ2-3	CASSLVSSGRSLYF	TGTGCCAGCAGTTTAGTTTCCAGCGGGAGATCTTTGTATTTT
TRBV6-5	few	-	TRBJ2-5	CASSYFTPINGETQYF	TGTGCCAGCAGTTACTTTACCCCAATAAATGGGGAGACCCAGTACTTC
TRBV2	few	TRBD2	TRBJ2-2	CASSGGGNTGELFF	TGTGCCAGCAGCGGGGGGGGGAACACCGGGGAGCTGTTTTTT
TRBV15	once	TRBD1	TRBJ1-1	CATSRGDRNTEAFF	TGTGCCACCAGCAGGGGGGACAGAAACACTGAAGCTTTCTTT
TRBV28	-	TRBD1	TRBJ2-7	CASSLVGQGRYEQYF	TGTGCCAGCAGCTTGGTCGGACAGGGAAGATACGAGCAGTACTTC
TRBV29-1	-	-	TRBJ1-2	CSAAKGTDYGYTF	TGCAGCGCCGCGAAGGGGACCGACTATGGCTACACCTTC
TRBV12-3/TRBV12-4	many	-	TRBJ1-1	CASTPQHNTEAFF	TGTGCCAGCACCCCGCAACATAACACTGAAGCTTTCTTT
TRBV10-3	-	-	TRBJ2-5	CAISLAQETQYF	TGTGCCATCAGCCTAGCCCAAGAGACCCAGTACTTC
TRBV5-1	many	-	TRBJ2-1	CASSQGNRNNEQFF	TGCGCCAGCAGCCAGGGGAATCGAAACAATGAGCAGTTCTTC
TRBV29-1	few	TRBD1	TRBJ1-3	CSVEKDRAGNTIYF	TGCAGCGTTGAAAAGGACAGGGCTGGAAACACCATATATTTT
TRBV12-3/TRBV12-4	-	TRBD1	TRBJ1-2	CASRPDRESSYGYTF	TGTGCCAGCAGACCTGACAGGGAAAGCTCCTATGGCTACACCTTC
TRBV7-2	-	-	TRBJ2-7	CASSLDEARLIYEQYF	TGTGCCAGCAGCTTAGACGAAGCCAGGCTTATCTACGAGCAGTACTTC
TRBV2	few	TRBD1	TRBJ1-1	CASSGQGGTEAFF	TGTGCCAGCTCAGGACAGGGTGGCACTGAAGCTTTCTTT
TRBV7-2	-	-	TRBJ1-2	CASSTGAANYGYTF	TGTGCCAGCAGCACCGGGGCAGCTAACTATGGCTACACCTTC
TRBV2	-	-	TRBJ2-2	CASSPDRYTGELFF	TGTGCCAGCAGCCCCGACAGGTACACCGGGGAGCTGTTTTTT
TRBV5-1	few	-	TRBJ2-2	CASSVGKGAGELFF	TGCGCCAGCAGCGTTGGCAAGGGAGCCGGGGAGCTGTTTTTT